This T cell receptor (beta chain) is drawn from a study of response to subunit inactivated influenza vaccine. The length of the CDR3 is 14 residues. Germline-derived CDR1 and CDR2 are MGHRA and YSYEKL. With 5 bases clipped from V and 8 bases from J, the junction kept 3 bases outside the gene matches. TCRdb redid the calling of the RT-PCR reads with MiXCR, one entry per CDR3 protein. The sample lists 650,000 to 800,000 distinct CDR3 sequences, approximately 14% occurring once. The rearrangement joins TRBV4-1 to TRBJ1-6; 10 bases are shared with TRBD1. The sequence was obtained from a man aged 50 to 60 who received an inactivated influenza vaccine. This material consisted of PBMCs from blood, taken 14 days before vaccination. CDR3 residues: CASSGTGVYSPLHF. The CDR3 DNA reads TGCGCCAGCAGCGGGACAGGGGTGTATTCACCCCTCCACTTT.